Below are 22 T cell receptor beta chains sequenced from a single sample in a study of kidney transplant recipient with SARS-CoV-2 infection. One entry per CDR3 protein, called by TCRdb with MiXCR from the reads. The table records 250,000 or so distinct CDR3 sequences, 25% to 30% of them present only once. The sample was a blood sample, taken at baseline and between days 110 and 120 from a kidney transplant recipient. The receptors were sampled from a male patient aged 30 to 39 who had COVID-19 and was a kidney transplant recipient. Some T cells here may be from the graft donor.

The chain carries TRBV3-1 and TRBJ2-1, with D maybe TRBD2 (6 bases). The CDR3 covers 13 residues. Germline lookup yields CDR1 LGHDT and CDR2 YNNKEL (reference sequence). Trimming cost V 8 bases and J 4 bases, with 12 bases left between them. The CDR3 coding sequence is TGTGCCAGCCGGTTAGGAGGGTACAATGAGCAGTTCTTC. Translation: CASRLGGYNEQFF.

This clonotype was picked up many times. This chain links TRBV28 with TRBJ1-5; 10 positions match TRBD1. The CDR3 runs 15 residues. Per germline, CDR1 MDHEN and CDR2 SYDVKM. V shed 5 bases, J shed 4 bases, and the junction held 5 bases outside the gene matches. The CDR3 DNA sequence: TGTGCCAGCAGTCCGGACAGGGGGATTAATCAGCCCCAGCATTTT. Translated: CASSPDRGINQPQHF.

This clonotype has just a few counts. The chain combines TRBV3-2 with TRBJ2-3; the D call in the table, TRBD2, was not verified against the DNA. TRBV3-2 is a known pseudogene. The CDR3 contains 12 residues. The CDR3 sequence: CASSPGPWGQYF. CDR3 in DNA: TGTGCCAGCAGCCCTGGGCCCTGGGGGCAGTATTTT.

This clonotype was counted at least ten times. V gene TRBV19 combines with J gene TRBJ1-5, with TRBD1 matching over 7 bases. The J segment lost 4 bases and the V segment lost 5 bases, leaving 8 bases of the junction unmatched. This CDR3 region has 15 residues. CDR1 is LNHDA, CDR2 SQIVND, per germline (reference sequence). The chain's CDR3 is CASSPWDSPNQPQHF. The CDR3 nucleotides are TGTGCCAGTAGTCCCTGGGACAGTCCTAATCAGCCCCAGCATTTT.

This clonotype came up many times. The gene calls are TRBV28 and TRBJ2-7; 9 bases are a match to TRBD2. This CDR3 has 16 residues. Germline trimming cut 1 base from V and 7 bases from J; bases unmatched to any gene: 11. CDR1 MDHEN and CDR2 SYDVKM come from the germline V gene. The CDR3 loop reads CASSLLGREGQLEQYF. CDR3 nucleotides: TGTGCCAGCAGTTTATTGGGGCGGGAGGGCCAGTTGGAGCAGTACTTC.

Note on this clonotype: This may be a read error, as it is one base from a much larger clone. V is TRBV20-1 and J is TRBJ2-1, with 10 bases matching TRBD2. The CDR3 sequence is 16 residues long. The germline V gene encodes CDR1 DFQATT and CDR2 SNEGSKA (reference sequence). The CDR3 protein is CNARWGLAGAYNEQFF. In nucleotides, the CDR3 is TGCAATGCTAGGTGGGGTCTAGCGGGGGCCTACAATGAGCAGTTCTTC.

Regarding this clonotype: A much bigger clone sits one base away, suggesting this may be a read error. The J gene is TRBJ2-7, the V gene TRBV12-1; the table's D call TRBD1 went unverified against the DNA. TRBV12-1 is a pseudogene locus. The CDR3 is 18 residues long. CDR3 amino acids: CASSFARDGQAYPWEQYF. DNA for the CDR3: TGTGCCAGCAGCTTTGCGCGAGACGGACAGGCCTACCCTTGGGAGCAGTACTTC.

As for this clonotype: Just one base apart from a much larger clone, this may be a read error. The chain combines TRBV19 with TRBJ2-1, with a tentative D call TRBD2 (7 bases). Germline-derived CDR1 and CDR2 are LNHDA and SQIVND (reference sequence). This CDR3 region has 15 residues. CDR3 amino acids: CVSKKQGGGYNEQFF. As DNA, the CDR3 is TGTGTCAGTAAAAAACAGGGAGGGGGTTACAATGAGCAGTTCTTC.

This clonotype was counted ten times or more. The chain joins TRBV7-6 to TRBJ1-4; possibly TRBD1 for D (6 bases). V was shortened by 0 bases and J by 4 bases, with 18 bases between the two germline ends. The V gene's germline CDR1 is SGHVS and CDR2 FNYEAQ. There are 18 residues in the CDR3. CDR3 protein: CASSLATTIQGLNEKLFF. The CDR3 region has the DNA TGTGCCAGCAGCTTAGCGACCACGATACAGGGCCTTAATGAAAAACTGTTTTTT.

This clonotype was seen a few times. Here the CDR3 reads CASSYRDRGTDTQYF. CDR3 in DNA: TGCGCCAGCAGCTACCGGGACAGGGGTACAGATACGCAGTATTTT. V gene TRBV5-1 combines with J gene TRBJ2-3, with 10 bases lining up with TRBD1. Germline CDR1 is SGHRS and CDR2 is YFSETQ. The J segment lost 3 bases and the V segment lost 3 bases, leaving 4 bases of the junction unmatched. The CDR3 consists of 15 residues.

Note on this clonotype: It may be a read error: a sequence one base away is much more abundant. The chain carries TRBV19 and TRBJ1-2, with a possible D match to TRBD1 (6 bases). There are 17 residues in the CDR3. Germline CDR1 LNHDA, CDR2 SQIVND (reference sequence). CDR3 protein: CASSPVGTNRKTYGCTF. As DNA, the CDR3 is TGTGCCAGTAGTCCGGTGGGGACAAATCGAAAGACCTATGGCTGCACCTTC.

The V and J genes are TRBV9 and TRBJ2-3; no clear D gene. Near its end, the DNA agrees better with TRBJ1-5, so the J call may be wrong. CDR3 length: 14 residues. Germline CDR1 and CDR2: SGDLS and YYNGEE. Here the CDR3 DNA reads TGTGCCAGCAGCGAGACTAGCGGTCTTGATACGCAGCATTTT. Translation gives CASSETSGLDTQHF.

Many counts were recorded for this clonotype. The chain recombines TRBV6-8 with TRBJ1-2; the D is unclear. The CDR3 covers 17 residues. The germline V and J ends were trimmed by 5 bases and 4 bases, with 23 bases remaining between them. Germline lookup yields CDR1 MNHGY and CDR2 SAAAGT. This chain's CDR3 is CASSGTTRSRKTYGYTF. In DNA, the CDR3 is TGTGCCAGCAGTGGAACGACACGCTCTAGAAAGACCTATGGCTACACCTTC.

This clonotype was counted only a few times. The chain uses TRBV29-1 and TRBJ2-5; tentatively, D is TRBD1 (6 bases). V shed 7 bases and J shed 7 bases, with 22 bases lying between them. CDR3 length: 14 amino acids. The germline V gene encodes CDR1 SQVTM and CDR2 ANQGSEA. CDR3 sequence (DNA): TGCAGCGAGAGGGCAGGGGTAGGGTGGGGGACCCAGTACTTC. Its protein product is CSERAGVGWGTQYF.

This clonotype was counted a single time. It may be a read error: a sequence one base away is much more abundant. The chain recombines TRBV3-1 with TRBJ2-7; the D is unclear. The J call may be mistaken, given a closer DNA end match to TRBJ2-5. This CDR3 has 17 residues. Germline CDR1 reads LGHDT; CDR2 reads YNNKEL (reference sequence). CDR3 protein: CANSFRAPISFSETQYF. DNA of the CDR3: TGTGCCAACAGCTTTCGCGCTCCCATTTCTTTCTCTGAGACCCAGTACTTC.

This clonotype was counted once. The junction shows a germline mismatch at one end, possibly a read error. The CDR3 nucleotides are TGCAGTGCTGTTCGGCGGCTGTTTCGAAAGACCTATGACTACACCTTC. As protein: CSAVRRLFRKTYDYTF. V usage is TRBV20-1 and J usage is TRBJ1-2, with D unresolved. Germline V gives CDR1 DFQATT, CDR2 SNEGSKA (reference sequence). CDR3 length equals 16 residues.

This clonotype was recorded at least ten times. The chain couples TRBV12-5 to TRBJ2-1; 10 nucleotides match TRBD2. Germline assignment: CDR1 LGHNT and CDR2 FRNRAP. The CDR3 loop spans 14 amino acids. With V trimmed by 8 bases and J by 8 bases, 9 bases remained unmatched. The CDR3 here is CASILAGVGDEQFF. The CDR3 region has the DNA TGTGCTAGTATCCTAGCGGGAGTAGGCGATGAGCAGTTCTTC.

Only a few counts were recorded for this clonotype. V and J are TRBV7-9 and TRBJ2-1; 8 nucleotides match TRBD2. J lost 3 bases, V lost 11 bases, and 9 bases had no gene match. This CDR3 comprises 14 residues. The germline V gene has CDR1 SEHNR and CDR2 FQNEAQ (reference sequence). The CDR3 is CAGSTSGRYNEQFF. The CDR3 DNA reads TGTGCCGGAAGTACTAGCGGTCGCTACAATGAGCAGTTCTTC.

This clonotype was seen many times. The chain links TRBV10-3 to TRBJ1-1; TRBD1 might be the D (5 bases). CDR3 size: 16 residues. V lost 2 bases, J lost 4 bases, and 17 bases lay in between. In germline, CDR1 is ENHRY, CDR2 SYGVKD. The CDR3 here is CAISENSPRGGTEAFF. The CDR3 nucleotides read TGTGCCATCAGTGAGAACTCCCCTCGGGGGGGCACTGAAGCTTTCTTT.

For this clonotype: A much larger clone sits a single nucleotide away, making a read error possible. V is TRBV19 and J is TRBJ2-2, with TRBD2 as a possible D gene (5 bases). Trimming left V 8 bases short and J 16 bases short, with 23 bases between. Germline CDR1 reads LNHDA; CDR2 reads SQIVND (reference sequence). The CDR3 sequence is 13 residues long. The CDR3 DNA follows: TGTGCCAGTGTAGGAATTGCGGGCAAAGGGCAGTTTTTT. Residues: CASVGIAGKGQFF.

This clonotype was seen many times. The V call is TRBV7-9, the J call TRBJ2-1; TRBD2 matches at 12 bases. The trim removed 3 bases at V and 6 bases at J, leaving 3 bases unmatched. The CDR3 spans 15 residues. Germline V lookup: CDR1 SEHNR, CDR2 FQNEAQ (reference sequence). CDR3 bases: TGTGCCAGCAGCTTGGGACTAGCGGGCTTCAATGAGCAGTTCTTC. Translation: CASSLGLAGFNEQFF.

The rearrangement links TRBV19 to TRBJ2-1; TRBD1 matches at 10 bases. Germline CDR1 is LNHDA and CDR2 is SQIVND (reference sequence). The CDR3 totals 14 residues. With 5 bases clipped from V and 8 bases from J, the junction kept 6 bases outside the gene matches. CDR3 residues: CASSLGTGVHEQFF. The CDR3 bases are TGTGCCAGTAGTCTCGGGACAGGGGTACATGAGCAGTTCTTC.